The next 2 T cell receptor beta chains were all read from a single sample in a study of metastatic and nonmetastatic thyroid tumors. TCRdb recomputed clones from the PCR reads via MiXCR. The sample shows around 19,000 clones, 11% of them seen only once. Patients had received no treatment of any kind before thyroid surgery. Sequences were obtained from blood. These receptors originate from a female donor with papillary thyroid cancer or a benign thyroid nodule (not recorded which). Some clones in this sample may be carry-over from other donors' samples.

This clone is labeled medium-sized. The chain combines TRBV6-1 with TRBJ2-7, with D perhaps matching TRBD1 or TRBD2 (5 bases each). This CDR3 comprises 14 residues. Germline V gives CDR1 MNHNS, CDR2 SASEGT. Trimming cost V 5 bases and J 4 bases, with 15 bases left between them. The DNA of the CDR3 is TGTGCCAGCAGTAATAGGGGAGTGGGGTACGAGCAGTACTTC. This encodes CASSNRGVGYEQYF.

This clone has just a few counts. It may be a read error: a sequence one base away is much more abundant. The chain links TRBV29-1 to TRBJ2-2; 12 bases map to TRBD1. V lost 6 bases and J lost 9; bases outside the gene matches: 8. Germline V gene data show CDR1 as SQVTM and CDR2 as ANQGSEA. This CDR3 region has 14 residues. CDR3 bases: TGCAGCGTCGAGGGACAGGGGGCTTTGTGGGAGCTGTTTTTT. Translated, it gives CSVEGQGALWELFF.